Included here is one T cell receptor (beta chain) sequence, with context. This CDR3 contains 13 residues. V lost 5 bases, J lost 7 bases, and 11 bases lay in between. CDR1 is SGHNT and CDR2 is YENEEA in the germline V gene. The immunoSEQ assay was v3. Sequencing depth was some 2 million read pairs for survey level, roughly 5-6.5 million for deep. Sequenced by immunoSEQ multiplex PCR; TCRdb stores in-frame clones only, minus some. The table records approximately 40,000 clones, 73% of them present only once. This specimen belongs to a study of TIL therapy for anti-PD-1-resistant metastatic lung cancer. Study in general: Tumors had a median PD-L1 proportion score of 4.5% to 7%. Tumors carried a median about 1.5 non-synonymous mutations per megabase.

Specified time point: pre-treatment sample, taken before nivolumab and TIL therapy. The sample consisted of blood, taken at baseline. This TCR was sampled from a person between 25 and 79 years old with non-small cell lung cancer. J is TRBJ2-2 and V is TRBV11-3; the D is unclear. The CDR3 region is CASSLGLFGELFF. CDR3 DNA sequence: TGTGCCAGCAGCCTCGGCCTATTCGGGGAGCTGTTTTTT.